This TCR beta chain was profiled in a study of T cells in Graves' hyperthyroidism and ophthalmopathy. Germline CDR1 and CDR2: SNHLY and FYNNEI. V was pared by 5 bases and J by 6 bases, with 9 bases of the junction left unmatched. The CDR3 covers 15 residues. Authors of the study amplified TCR beta CDR3 regions from RNA transcripts. When the TCR CDR3 underwent first-round RT-PCR, the HTBI primer set was used. One entry per CDR3 protein, called by TCRdb with MiXCR from the multiplex PCR reads. The table has approximately 870,000 distinct CDR3 sequences, about two fifths seen once. This receptor was taken from a young man with Graves' hyperthyroidism. The material sequenced was blood. V gene TRBV2 combines with J gene TRBJ1-5; 8 bases are shared with TRBD1. CDR3 nucleotide sequence: TGTGCCAGCAGTTTATCGTTAACAGGGGGTCAGCCCCAGCATTTT. It encodes CASSLSLTGGQPQHF. Looking up the rest from reference TRBV2 and TRBJ1-5 gives the full variable domain: EPEVTQTPSHQVTQMGQEVILRCVPISNHLYFYWYRQILGQKVEFLVSFYNNEISEKSEIFDDQFSVERPDGSNFTLKIRSTKLEDSAMYFCASSLSLTGGQPQHFGDGTRLSIL.